Listed here are 4 T cell receptor beta chains from one sample, sequenced in a study of identical twins. Via MiXCR, TCRdb re-called the 5' RACE reads, giving one row per CDR3 protein. The sample lists about 520,000 distinct CDR3 sequences, 22% occurring once. A further study also used this sample, focusing on T cells expressing NK-cell markers.

Sequenced material: CD4+ T cells sorted from blood. The receptors were gathered from a woman aged 18-35 years in good health.

The table lists this clonotype with a few counts. The gene calls are TRBV6-2 or TRBV6-3 and TRBJ2-6; no clear D gene. This CDR3 has 15 residues. V lost 6 bases, J lost 0 bases, and 9 bases lay in between. The germline CDR1 and CDR2 sequences are MNHEY and SVGEGT. The chain's CDR3 is CASRLAGSGANVLTF. CDR3 in DNA: TGTGCCAGCAGGCTGGCAGGCTCTGGGGCCAACGTCCTGACTTTC.

The rearrangement joins TRBV3-1 to TRBJ2-3; no firm D call. Germline V gene lookup returns CDR1 LGHDT and CDR2 YNNKEL (reference sequence). The CDR3 spans 14 residues. V was pared by 1 base and J by 4 bases, with 9 bases between. The CDR3 sequence: CASSQAAASDTQYF. In DNA form, the CDR3 reads TGTGCCAGCAGCCAAGCCGCGGCTTCAGATACGCAGTATTTT.

This clonotype has more than one count but fewer than ten. The chain employs TRBV20-1 and TRBJ1-1; D is ambiguous. The CDR3 is 12 amino acids. CDR1 DFQATT and CDR2 SNEGSKA come from the germline V gene (reference sequence). V was shortened by 3 bases and J by 1 base, with 6 bases between the two germline ends. Here the CDR3 DNA reads TGCAGTGCTAGGCGATCGAACACTGAAGCTTTCTTT. Translating it yields CSARRSNTEAFF.

This clonotype occurred a few times. The J gene is TRBJ1-2, the V gene TRBV6-5; D gene ambiguous. With 2 bases removed from V and 0 bases from J, the gap between germline ends came to 7 bases. The CDR3 covers 14 residues. Germline V gene lookup returns CDR1 MNHEY and CDR2 SVGAGI. The CDR3 coding sequence is TGTGCCAGCAGTTACGCTGGGGCTAACTATGGCTACACCTTC. Residues: CASSYAGANYGYTF.